The 10 T cell receptor beta chains reported below all come from one sample, sequenced in a study of Graves' ophthalmopathy and Graves' hyperthyroidism. Transcripts of RNA were the source for amplifying TCR beta CDR3 regions. HTBI-primed RT-PCR formed the first round, and a multiplex PCR formed the second. A single record per CDR3 protein comes from TCRdb applying MiXCR to the multiplex PCR reads. The table shows hundreds of thousands of distinct CDR3 sequences, with 45% occurring only once. Sample: peripheral blood. These receptors all stem from an adult man with Graves' ophthalmopathy.

This chain links TRBV20-1 with TRBJ2-3; no definite D call. The CDR3 runs to 12 residues. Germline CDR1 DFQATT, CDR2 SNEGSKA (reference sequence). The germline V and J ends were trimmed by 2 bases and 2 bases, with 5 bases remaining between them. The CDR3 nucleotides are TGCAGTGCTAGACCATTCACAGATACGCAGTATTTT. Translated: CSARPFTDTQYF.

This clonotype was picked up a small number of times. This chain links TRBV4-1 with TRBJ1-2; D is uncertain. Germline V gene sequence: CDR1 MGHRA, CDR2 YSYEKL. V was clipped by 1 base and J by 8 bases, with 8 bases between them. The CDR3 consists of 12 residues. In DNA form, the CDR3 reads TGCGCCAGCAGCCAAGTCCGGGCCGGCTACACCTTC. Translation: CASSQVRAGYTF.

The rearrangement uses TRBV5-1 and TRBJ1-2; D gene ambiguous. Germline lookup yields CDR1 SGHRS and CDR2 YFSETQ. The CDR3 has 13 residues. V lost 4 bases and J lost 6, with 13 bases in between. The CDR3 region has the DNA TGCGCCAGCAGCACGGAGGAAAGGGATGGCTACACCTTC. This translates into CASSTEERDGYTF.

This clonotype was counted between two and nine times. The chain couples TRBV14 to TRBJ2-5; maybe TRBD1 (6 bases). From germline, CDR1 is SGHDN and CDR2 FVKESK. The CDR3 consists of 15 residues. Trimming cost V 4 bases and J 2 bases, with 14 bases left between them. Here the CDR3 DNA reads TGTGCCAGCAGCCCGGCAGGGACATTACAAGAGACCCAGTACTTC. Its translation: CASSPAGTLQETQYF. The whole variable domain, filled in from reference TRBV14 and TRBJ2-5, reads EAGVTQFPSHSVIEKGQTVTLRCDPISGHDNLYWYRRVMGKEIKFLLHFVKESKQDESGMPNNRFLAERTGGTYSTLKVQPAELEDSGVYFCASSPAGTLQETQYFGPGTRLLVL.

There are a few counts of this clonotype. The chain links TRBV20-1 to TRBJ1-1, with D unresolved. The V gene's germline CDR1 is DFQATT and CDR2 SNEGSKA (reference sequence). The CDR3 sequence is 15 residues long. Trimming cost V 0 bases and J 1 base, with 12 bases left between them. The CDR3 coding sequence is TGCAGTGCTAGAGATCCCCGGGTGGCGAACACTGAAGCTTTCTTT. Encoded protein: CSARDPRVANTEAFF.

CDR3 region: CASSPAGRAANTEAFF. CDR3 nucleotide sequence: TGCGCCAGCAGCCCAGCGGGGAGGGCCGCTAACACTGAAGCTTTCTTT. The gene calls are TRBV5-1 and TRBJ1-1; D is unresolved. CDR1 SGHRS and CDR2 YFSETQ come from the germline V gene. V was cut by 4 bases and J by 2 bases, with 18 bases left in between. This CDR3 region has 16 residues.

This clonotype appeared many times. This chain uses TRBV2 with TRBJ1-4; TRBD1 matches at 7 bases. J lost 4 bases, V lost 1 base, and 6 bases had no gene match. The CDR3 is 16 residues long. Germline CDR1 SNHLY, CDR2 FYNNEI. The CDR3 DNA follows: TGTGCCAGCAGTGAAGTTGGTTGGGACAGTAATGAAAAACTGTTTTTT. Encoded protein: CASSEVGWDSNEKLFF. The full variable domain, in which reference TRBV2 and TRBJ1-4 provide the parts outside the CDR3, is EPEVTQTPSHQVTQMGQEVILRCVPISNHLYFYWYRQILGQKVEFLVSFYNNEISEKSEIFDDQFSVERPDGSNFTLKIRSTKLEDSAMYFCASSEVGWDSNEKLFFGSGTQLSVL.

This sequence joins TRBV12-5 and TRBJ2-2, with TRBD2 matching over 10 bases. This CDR3 has 16 residues. CDR1 is LGHNT and CDR2 is FRNRAP in the germline V gene. The CDR3 reads CASSSGLAVNTGELFF. The CDR3 DNA reads as TGTGCCAGCAGTTCCGGACTAGCGGTGAACACCGGGGAGCTGTTTTTT. The entire variable domain, with the rest obtained from reference TRBV12-5 and TRBJ2-2, is as follows: DARVTQTPRHKVTEMGQEVTMRCQPILGHNTVFWYRQTMMQGLELLAYFRNRAPLDDSGMPKDRFSAEMPDATLATLKIQPSEPRDSAVYFCASSSGLAVNTGELFFGEGSRLTVL.

This clonotype has a count of ten or more. The chain links TRBV15 to TRBJ2-5; D may be TRBD1 (5 bases). Deletions cut 1 base from V and 1 base from J, with 10 bases between. The CDR3 has 15 residues. Germline V gives CDR1 LNHNV, CDR2 YYDKDF (reference sequence). In DNA form, the CDR3 reads TGTGCCACCAGCAGAGTCAGGGTGGGCCAAGAGACCCAGTACTTC. Translated: CATSRVRVGQETQYF.

V usage is TRBV12-3 or TRBV12-4 and J usage is TRBJ2-5; D gene ambiguous. The DNA end is more similar to TRBJ2-1, so the J call may be wrong. The CDR3 has 14 amino acids. CDR3 nucleotides: TGTGCCAGCAGTGAAGCGACGTCCTACAATGAGCAGTTCTTC. Translation gives CASSEATSYNEQFF.